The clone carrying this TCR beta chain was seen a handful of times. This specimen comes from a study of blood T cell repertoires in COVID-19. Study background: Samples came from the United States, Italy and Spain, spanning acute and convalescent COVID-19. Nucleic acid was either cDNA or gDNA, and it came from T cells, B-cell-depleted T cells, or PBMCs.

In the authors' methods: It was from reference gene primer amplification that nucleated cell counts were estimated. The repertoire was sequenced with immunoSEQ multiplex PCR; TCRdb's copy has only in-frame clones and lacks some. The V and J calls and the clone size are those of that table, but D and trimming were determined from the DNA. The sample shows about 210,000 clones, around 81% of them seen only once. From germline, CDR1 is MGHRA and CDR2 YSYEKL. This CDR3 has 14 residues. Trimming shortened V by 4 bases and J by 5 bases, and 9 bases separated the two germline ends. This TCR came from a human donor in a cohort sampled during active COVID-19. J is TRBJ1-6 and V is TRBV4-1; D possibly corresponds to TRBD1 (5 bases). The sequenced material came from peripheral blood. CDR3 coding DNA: TGCGCCAGCAGCCTCAGGGAAAATAATTCACCCCTCCACTTT. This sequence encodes CASSLRENNSPLHF.